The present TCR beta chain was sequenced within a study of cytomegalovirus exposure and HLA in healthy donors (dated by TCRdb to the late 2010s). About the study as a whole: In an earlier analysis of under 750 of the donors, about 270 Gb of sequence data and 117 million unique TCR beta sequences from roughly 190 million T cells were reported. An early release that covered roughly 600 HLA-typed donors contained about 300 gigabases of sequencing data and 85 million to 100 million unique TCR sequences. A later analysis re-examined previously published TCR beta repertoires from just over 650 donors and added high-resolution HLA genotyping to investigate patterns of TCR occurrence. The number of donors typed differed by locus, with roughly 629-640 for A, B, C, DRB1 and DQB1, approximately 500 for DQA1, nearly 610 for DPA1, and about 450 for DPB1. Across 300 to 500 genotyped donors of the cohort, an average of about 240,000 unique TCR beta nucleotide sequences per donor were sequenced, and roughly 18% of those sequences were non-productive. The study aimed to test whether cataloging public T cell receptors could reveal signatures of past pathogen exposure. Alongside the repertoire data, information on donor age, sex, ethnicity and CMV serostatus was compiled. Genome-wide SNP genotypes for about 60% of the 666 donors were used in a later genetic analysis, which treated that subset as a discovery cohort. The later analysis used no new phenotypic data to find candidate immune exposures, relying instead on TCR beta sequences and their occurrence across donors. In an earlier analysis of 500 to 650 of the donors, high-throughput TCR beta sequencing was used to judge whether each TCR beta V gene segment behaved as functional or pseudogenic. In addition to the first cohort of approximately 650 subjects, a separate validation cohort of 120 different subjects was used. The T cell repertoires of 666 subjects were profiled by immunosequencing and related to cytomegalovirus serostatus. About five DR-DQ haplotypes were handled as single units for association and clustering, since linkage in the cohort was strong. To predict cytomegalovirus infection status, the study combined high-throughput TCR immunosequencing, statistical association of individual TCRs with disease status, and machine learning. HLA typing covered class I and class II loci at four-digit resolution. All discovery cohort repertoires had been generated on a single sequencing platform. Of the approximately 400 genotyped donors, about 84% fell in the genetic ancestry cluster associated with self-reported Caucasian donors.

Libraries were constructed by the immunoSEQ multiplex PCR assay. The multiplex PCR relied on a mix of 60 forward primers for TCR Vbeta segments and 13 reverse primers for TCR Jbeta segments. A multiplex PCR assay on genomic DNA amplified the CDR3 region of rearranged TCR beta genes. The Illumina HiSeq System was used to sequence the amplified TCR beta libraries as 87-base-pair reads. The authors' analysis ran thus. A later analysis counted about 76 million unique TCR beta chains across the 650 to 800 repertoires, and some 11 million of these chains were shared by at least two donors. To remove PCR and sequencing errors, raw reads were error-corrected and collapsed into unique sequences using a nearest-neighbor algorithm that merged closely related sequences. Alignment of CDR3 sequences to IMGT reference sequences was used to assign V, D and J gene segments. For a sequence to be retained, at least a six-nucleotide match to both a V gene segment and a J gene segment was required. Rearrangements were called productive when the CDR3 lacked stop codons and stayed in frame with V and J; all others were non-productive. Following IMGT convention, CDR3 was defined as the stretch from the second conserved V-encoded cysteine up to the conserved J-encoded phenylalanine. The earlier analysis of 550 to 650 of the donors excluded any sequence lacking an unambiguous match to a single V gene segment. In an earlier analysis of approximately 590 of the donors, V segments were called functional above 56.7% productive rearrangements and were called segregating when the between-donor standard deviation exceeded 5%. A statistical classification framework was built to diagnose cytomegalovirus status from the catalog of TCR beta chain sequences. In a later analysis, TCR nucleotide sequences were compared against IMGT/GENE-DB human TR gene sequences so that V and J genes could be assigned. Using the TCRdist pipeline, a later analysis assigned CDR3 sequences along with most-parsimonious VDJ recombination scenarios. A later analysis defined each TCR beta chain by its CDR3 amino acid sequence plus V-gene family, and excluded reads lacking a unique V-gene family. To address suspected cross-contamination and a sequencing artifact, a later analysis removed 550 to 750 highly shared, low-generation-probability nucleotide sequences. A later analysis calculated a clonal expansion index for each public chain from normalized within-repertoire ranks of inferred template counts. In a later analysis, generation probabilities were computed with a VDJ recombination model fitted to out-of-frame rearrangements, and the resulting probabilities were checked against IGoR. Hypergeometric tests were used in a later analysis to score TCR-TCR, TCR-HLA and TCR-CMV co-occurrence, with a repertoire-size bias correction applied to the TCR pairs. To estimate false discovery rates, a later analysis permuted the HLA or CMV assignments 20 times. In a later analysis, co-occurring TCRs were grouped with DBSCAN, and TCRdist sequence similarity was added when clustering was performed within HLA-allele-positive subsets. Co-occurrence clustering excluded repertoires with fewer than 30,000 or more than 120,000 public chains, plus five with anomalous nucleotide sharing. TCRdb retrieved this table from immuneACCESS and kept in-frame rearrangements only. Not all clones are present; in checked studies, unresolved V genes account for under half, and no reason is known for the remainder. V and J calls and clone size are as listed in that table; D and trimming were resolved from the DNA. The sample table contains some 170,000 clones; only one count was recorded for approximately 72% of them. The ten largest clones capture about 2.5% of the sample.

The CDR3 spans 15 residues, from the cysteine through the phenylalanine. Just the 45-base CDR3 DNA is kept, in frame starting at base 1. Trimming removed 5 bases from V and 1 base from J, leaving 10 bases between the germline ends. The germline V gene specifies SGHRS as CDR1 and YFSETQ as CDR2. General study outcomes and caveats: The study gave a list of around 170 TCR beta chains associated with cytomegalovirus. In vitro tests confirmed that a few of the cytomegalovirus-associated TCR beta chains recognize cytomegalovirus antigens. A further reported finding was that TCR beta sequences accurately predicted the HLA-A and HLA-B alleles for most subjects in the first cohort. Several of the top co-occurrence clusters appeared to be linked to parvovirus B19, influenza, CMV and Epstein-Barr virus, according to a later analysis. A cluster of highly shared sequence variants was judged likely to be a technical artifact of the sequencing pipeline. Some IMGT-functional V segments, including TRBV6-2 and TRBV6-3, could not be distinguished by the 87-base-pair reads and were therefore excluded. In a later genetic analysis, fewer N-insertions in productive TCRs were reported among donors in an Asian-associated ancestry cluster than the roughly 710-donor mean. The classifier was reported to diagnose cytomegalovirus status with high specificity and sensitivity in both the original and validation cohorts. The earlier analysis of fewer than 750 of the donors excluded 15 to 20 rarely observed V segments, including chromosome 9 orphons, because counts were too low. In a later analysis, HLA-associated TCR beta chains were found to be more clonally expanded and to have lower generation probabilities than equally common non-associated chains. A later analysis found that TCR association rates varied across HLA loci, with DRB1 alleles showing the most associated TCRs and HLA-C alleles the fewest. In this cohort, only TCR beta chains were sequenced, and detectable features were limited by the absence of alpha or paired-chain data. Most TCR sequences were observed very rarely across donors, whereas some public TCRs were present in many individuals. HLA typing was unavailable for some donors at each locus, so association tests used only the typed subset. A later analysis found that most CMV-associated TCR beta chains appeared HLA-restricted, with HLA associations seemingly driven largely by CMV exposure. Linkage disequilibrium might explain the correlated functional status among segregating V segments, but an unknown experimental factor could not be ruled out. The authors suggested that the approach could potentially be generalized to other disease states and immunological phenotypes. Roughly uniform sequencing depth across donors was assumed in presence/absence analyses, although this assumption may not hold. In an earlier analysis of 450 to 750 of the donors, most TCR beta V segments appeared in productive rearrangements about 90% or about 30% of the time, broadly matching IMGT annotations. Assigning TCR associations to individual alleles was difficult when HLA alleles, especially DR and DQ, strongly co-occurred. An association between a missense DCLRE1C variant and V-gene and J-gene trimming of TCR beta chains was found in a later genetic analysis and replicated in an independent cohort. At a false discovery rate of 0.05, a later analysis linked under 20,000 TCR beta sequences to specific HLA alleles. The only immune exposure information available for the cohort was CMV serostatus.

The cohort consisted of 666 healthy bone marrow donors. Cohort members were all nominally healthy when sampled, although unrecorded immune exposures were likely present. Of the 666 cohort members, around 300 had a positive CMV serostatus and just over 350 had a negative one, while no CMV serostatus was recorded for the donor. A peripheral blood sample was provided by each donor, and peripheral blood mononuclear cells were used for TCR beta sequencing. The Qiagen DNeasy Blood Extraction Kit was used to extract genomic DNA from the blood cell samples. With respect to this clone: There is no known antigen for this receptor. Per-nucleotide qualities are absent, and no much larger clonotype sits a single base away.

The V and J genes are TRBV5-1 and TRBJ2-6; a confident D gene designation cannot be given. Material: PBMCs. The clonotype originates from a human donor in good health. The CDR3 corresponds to CASRSDGSGANVLTF. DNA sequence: TGCGCCAGCAGATCCGACGGGTCTGGGGCCAACGTCCTGACTTTC.